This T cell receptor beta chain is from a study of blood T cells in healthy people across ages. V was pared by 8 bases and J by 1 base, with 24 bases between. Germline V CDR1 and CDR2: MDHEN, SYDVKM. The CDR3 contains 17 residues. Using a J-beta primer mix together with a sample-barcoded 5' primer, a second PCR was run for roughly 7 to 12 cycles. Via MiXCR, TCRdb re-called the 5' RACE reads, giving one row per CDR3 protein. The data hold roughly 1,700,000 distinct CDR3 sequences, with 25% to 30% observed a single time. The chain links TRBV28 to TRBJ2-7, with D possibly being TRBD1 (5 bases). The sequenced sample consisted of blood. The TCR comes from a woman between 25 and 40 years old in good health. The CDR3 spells CASGGLKGRAASYEQYF. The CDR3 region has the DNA TGTGCCAGCGGCGGATTAAAGGGCAGGGCTGCATCCTACGAGCAGTACTTC.